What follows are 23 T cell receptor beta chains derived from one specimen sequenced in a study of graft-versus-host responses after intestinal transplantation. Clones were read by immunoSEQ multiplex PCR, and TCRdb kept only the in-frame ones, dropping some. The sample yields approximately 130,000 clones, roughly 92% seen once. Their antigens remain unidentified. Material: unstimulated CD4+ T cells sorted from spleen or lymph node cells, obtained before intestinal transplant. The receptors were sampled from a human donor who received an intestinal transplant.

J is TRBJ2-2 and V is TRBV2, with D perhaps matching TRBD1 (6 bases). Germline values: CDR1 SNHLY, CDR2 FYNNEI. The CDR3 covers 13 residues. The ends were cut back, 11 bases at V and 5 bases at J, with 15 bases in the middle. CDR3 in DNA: TGTGCCTGCGCAGGGGAGAGGACCGGGGAGCTGTTTTTT. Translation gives CACAGERTGELFF.

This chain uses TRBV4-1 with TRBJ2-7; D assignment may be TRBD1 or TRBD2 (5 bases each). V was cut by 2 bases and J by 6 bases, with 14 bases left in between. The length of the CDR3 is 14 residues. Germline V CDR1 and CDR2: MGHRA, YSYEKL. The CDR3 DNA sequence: TGCGCCAGCAGCCAACAGAGGGACGTCGTCGAGCAGTACTTC. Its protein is CASSQQRDVVEQYF.

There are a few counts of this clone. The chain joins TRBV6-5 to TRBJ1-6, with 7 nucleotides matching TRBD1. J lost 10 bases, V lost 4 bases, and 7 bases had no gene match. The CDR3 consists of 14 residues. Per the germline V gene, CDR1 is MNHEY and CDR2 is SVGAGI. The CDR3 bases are TGTGCCAGCAGTTCCCACAGGGGAAACTCACCCCTCCACTTT. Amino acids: CASSSHRGNSPLHF.

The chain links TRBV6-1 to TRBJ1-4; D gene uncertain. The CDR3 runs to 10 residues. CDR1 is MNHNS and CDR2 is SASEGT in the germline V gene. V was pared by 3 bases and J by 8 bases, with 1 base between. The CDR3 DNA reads TGTGCCAGCAGTGAGGAAAAACTGTTTTTT. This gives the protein CASSEEKLFF.

The CDR3 region is CASGLVLGGNGYTF. The DNA for the CDR3 is TGTGCTAGTGGTTTGGTACTTGGAGGGAACGGCTACACCTTC. The chain has TRBV12-5 and TRBJ1-2; D is ambiguous. The CDR3 loop spans 14 amino acids. The germline V and J ends were trimmed by 0 bases and 8 bases, with 13 bases remaining between them. From germline, CDR1 is LGHNT and CDR2 FRNRAP.

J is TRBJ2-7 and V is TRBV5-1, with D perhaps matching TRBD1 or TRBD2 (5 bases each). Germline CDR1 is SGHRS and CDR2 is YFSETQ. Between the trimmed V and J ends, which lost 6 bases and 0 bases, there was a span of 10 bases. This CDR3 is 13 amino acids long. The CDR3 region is CASMGTSSYEQYF. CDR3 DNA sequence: TGCGCCAGCATGGGGACGAGCTCCTACGAGCAGTACTTC.

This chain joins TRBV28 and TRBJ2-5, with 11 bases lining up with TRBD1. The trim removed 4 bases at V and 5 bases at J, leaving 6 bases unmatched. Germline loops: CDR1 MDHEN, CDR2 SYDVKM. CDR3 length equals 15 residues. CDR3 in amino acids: CASSSGTGGWETQYF. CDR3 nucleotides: TGTGCCAGCAGTTCCGGGACAGGGGGTTGGGAGACCCAGTACTTC.

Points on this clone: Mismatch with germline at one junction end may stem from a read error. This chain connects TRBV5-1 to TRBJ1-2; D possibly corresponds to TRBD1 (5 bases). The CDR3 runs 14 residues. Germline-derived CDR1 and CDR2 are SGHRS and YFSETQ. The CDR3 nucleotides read TGCGCCAGCAACTTGGACGGGGCCGGGGATGGCTACACCTTC. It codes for CASNLDGAGDGYTF. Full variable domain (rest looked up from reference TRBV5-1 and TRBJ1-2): KAGVTQTPRYLIKTRGQQVTLSCSPISGHRSVSWYQQTPGQGLQFLFEYFSETQRNKGNFPGRFSGRQFSNSRSEMNVSTLELGDSALYLCASNLDGAGDGYTFGSGTRLTVV.

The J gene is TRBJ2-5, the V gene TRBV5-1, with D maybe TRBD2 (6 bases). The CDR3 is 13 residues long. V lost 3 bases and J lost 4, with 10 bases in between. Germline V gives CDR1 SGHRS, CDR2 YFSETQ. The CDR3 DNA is TGCGCCAGCAGCTCTGGGACTTCAGAGACCCAGTACTTC. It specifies CASSSGTSETQYF.

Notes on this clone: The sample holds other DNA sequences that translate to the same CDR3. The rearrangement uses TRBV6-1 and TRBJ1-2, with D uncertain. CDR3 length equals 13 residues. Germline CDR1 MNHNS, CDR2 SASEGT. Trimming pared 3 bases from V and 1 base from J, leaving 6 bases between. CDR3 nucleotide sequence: TGTGCCAGCAGTGAGGGCAGTAACTATGGCTACACCTTC. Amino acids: CASSEGSNYGYTF.

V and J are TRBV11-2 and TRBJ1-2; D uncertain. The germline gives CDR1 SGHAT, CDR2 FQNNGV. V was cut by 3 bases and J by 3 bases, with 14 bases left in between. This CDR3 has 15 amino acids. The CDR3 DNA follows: TGTGCCAGCAGCTTTCCGGGTCCGTCCCACTATGGCTACACCTTC. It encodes CASSFPGPSHYGYTF.

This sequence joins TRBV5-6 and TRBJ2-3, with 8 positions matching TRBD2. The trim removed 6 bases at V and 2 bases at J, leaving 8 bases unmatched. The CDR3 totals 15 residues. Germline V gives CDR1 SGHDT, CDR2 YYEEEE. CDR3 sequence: CASNLLGGDTDTQYF. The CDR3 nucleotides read TGTGCCAGCAACCTCCTCGGGGGGGACACAGATACGCAGTATTTT.

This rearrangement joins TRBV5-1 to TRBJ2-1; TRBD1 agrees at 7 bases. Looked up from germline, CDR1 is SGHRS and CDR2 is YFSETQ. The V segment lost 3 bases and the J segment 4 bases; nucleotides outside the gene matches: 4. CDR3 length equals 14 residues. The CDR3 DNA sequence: TGCGCCAGCAGCTCCGGGACAGAATACAATGAGCAGTTCTTC. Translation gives CASSSGTEYNEQFF.

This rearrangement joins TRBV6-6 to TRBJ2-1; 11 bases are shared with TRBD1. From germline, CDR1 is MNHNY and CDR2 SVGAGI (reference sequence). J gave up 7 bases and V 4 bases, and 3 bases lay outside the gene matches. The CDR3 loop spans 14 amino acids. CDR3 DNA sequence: TGTGCCAGCAGTTCCGGGACAGGGGGGAATGAGCAGTTCTTC. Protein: CASSSGTGGNEQFF.

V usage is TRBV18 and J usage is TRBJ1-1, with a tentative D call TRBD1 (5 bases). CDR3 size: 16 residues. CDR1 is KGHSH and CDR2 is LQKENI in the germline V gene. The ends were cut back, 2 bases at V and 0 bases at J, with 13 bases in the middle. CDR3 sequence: CASSPITGYLNTEAFF. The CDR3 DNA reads TGTGCCAGCTCACCAATTACAGGTTATCTGAACACTGAAGCTTTCTTT. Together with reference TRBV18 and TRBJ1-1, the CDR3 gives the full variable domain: NAGVMQNPRHLVRRRGQEARLRCSPMKGHSHVYWYRQLPEEGLKFMVYLQKENIIDESGMPKERFSAEFPKEGPSILRIQQVVRGDSAAYFCASSPITGYLNTEAFFGQGTRLTVV.

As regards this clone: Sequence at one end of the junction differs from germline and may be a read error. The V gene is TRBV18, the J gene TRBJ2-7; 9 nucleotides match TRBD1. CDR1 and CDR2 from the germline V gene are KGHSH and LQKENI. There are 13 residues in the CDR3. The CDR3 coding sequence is TGTGCCAGCTCACCGGGACAGGGTAACGATCAGTACTTC. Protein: CASSPGQGNDQYF.

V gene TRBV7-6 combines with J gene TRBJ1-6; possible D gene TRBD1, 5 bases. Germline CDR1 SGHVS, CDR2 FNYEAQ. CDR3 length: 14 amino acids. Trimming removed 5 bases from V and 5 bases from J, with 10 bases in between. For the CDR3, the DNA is TGTGCCAGCAGCGATGGGACTGATAATTCACCCCTCCACTTT. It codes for CASSDGTDNSPLHF. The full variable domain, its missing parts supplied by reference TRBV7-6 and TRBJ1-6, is GAGVSQSPRYKVTKRGQDVALRCDPISGHVSLYWYRQALGQGPEFLTYFNYEAQQDKSGLPNDRFSAERPEGSISTLTIQRTEQRDSAMYRCASSDGTDNSPLHFGNGTRLTVT.

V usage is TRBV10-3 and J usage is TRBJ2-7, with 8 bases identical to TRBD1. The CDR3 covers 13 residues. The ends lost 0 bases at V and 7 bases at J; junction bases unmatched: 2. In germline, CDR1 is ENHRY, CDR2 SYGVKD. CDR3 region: CAISESDRGEQYF. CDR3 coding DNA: TGTGCCATCAGTGAGTCTGACAGGGGTGAGCAGTACTTC.

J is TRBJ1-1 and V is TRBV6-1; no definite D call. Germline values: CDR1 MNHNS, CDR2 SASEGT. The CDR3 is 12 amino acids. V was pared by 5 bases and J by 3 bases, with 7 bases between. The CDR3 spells CASSRFDTEAFF. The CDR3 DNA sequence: TGTGCCAGCAGTCGGTTCGACACTGAAGCTTTCTTT.

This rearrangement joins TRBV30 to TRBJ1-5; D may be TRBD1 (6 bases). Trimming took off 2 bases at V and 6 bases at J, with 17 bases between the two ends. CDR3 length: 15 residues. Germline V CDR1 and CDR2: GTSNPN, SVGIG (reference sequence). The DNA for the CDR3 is TGTGCCTGGAGTCGTCGAGACAGGAGAGGTCAGCCCCAGCATTTT. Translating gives CAWSRRDRRGQPQHF.

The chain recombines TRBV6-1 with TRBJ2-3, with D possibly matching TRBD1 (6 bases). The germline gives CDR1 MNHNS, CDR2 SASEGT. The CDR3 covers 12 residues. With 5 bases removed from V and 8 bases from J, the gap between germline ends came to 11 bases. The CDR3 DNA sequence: TGTGCCAGCAGTCGGCAGGGGACTACGCAGTATTTT. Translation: CASSRQGTTQYF.

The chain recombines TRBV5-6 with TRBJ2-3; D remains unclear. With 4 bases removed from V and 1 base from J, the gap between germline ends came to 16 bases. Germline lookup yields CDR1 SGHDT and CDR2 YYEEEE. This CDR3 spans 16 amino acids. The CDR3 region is CASSRLLGSGTDTQYF. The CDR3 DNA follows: TGTGCCAGCAGCAGACTCCTAGGGTCAGGCACAGATACGCAGTATTTT. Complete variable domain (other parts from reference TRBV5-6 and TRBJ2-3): DAGVTQSPTHLIKTRGQQVTLRCSPKSGHDTVSWYQQALGQGPQFIFQYYEEEERQRGNFPDRFSGHQFPNYSSELNVNALLLGDSALYLCASSRLLGSGTDTQYFGPGTRLTVL.

DNA of the CDR3: TGTGCCAGCAGAAATTCAGGGGGGGATGGCTACACCTTC. It specifies CASRNSGGDGYTF. The chain couples TRBV25-1 to TRBJ1-2; 7 bases match TRBD1. Germline CDR1 is MGHDK and CDR2 is SYGVNS. V was clipped by 6 bases and J by 6 bases; unmatched bases: 7. This CDR3 has 13 amino acids.